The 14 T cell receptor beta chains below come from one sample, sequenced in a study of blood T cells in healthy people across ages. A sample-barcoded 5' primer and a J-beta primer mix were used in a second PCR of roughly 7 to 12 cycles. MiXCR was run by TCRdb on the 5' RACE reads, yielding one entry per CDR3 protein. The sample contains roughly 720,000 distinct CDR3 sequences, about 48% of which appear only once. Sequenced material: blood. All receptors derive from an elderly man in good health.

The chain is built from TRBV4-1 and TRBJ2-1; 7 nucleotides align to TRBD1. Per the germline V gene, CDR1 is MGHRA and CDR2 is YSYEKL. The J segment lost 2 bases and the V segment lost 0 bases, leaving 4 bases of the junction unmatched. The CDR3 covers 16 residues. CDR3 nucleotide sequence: TGCGCCAGCAGCCAAGAGGGTCAGGGGGCCTACAATGAGCAGTTCTTC. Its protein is CASSQEGQGAYNEQFF.

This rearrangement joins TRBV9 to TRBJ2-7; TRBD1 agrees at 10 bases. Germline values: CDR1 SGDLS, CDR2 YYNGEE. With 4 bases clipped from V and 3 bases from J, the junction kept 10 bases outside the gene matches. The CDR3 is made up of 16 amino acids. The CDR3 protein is CASSRHDRGLYYEQYF. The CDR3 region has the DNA TGTGCCAGCAGCCGCCACGACAGGGGGCTTTACTACGAGCAGTACTTC.

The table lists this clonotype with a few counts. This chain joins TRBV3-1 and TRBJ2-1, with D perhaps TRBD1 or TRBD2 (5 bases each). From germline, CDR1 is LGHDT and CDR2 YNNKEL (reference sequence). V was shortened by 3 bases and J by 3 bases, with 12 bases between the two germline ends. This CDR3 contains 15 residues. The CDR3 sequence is CASSHGTHYYNEQFF. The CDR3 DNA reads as TGTGCCAGCAGCCACGGGACGCACTACTACAATGAGCAGTTCTTC.

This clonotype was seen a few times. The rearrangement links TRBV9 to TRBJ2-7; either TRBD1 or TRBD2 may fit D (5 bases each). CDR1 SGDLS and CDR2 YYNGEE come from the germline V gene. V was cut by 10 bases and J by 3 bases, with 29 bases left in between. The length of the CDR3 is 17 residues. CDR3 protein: CAPLNRRSGPSYYEQYF. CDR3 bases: TGTGCCCCCCTGAACAGGCGATCGGGACCCAGCTACTACGAGCAGTACTTC.

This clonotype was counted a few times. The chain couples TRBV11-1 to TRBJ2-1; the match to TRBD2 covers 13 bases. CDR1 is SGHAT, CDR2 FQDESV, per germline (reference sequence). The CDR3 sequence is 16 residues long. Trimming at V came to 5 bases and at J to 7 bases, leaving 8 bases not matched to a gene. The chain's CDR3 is CASSLSGLAGWNEQFF. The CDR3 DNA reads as TGTGCCAGCAGCCTATCGGGACTAGCGGGATGGAATGAGCAGTTCTTC.

The CDR3 is CASSLSTVSQPQHF. CDR3 nucleotides: TGTGCCAGCAGCTTATCAACAGTCTCTCAGCCCCAGCATTTT. This rearrangement joins TRBV7-9 to TRBJ1-5; D call uncertain. This CDR3 is built from 14 residues. The ends were cut back, 2 bases at V and 6 bases at J, with 11 bases in the middle. Germline V gene data show CDR1 as SEHNR and CDR2 as FQNEAQ (reference sequence).

The CDR3 region has the DNA TGTGCCAGCAGCTTAGAGACAGGGGTCCCTGGCTACACCTTC. Encoded protein: CASSLETGVPGYTF. This chain connects TRBV7-2 to TRBJ1-2, with 8 bases matching TRBD1. The trim removed 1 base at V and 7 bases at J, leaving 5 bases unmatched. This CDR3 spans 14 amino acids. CDR1 and CDR2 from the germline V gene are SGHTA and FQGNSA.

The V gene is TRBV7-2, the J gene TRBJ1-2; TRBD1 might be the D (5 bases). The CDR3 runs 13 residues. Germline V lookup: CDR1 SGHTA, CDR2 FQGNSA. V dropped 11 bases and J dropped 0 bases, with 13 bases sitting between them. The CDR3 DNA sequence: TGTGCCCGGGGGATGACCTCTAACTATGGCTACACCTTC. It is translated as CARGMTSNYGYTF. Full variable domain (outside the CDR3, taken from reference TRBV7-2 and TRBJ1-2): GAGVSQSPSNKVTEKGKDVELRCDPISGHTALYWYRQSLGQGLEFLIYFQGNSAPDKSGLPSDRFSAERTGGSVSTLTIQRTQQEDSAVYLCARGMTSNYGYTFGSGTRLTVV.

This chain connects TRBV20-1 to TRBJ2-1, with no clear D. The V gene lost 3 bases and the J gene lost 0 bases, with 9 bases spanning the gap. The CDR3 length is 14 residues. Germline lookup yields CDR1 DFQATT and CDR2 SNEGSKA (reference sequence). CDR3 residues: CSARTQSSYNEQFF. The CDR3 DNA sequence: TGCAGTGCTAGGACGCAGAGCTCCTACAATGAGCAGTTCTTC.

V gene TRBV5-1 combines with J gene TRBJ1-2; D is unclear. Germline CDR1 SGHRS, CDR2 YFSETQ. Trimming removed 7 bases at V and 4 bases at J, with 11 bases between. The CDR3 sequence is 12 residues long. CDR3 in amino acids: CASGGSGYGYTF. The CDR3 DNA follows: TGCGCCAGCGGAGGATCCGGCTATGGCTACACCTTC.

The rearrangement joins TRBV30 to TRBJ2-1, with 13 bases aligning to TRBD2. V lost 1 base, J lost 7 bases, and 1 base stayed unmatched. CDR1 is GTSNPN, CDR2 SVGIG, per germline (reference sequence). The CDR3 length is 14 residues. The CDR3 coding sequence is TGTGCCTGGAGTGGGGGACTAGCGGGGAATGAGCAGTTCTTC. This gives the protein CAWSGGLAGNEQFF.

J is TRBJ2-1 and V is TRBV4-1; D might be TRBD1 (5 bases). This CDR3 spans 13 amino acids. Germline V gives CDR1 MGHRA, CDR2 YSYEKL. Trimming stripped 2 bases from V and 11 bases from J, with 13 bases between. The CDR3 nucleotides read TGCGCCAGCAGCCAAAAGATTTCGGACAAGCAGTTCTTC. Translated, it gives CASSQKISDKQFF.

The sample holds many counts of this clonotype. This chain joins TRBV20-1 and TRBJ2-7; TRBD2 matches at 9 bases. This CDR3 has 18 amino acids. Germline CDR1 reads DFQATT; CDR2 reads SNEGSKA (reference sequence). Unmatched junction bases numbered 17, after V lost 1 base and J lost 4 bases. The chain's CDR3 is CSARVVEGAGGPRYEQYF. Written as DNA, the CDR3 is TGCAGTGCTAGAGTAGTGGAAGGGGCGGGAGGGCCGCGATACGAGCAGTACTTC.

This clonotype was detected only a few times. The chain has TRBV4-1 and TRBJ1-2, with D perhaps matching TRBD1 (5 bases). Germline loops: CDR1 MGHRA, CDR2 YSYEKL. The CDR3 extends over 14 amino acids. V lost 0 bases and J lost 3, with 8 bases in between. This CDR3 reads CASSQDQGDYGYTF. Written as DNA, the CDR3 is TGCGCCAGCAGCCAAGATCAAGGGGACTATGGCTACACCTTC.